This T cell receptor (beta chain) appears in the sequencing data of a study of PD-1 blockade in classical Hodgkin lymphoma. The study, taken as a whole, reports: Relapsed/refractory patients reportedly had lower baseline diversity than newly diagnosed patients. Whatever underlies the repertoire differences (possibly disease activity or prior therapy) remains undefined.

The time point: newly diagnosed, previously untreated cHL patient sample. The comparison group had newly diagnosed, previously untreated classical Hodgkin lymphoma. Here immunoSEQ multiplex PCR was the method, and the copy in TCRdb shows in-frame clones only, minus some. The profile covers tens of thousands of clones, with over 90% appearing a single time and 2.6% taken by the ten largest. CDR1 is SGHRS and CDR2 is YFSETQ in the germline V gene. V lost 3 bases and J lost 3; bases outside the gene matches: 6. The CDR3 runs 15 residues. Of note for this clone: As yet, its antigen is unknown.

This TCR came from a human donor with classical Hodgkin lymphoma. The gene calls are TRBV5-1 and TRBJ2-3, with TRBD1 matching 8 bases. Sequencing was done on a sample of peripheral blood mononuclear cells (PBMCs). The DNA of the CDR3 is TGCGCCAGCAGCTCCGGGGACAGGAAAACAGATACGCAGTATTTT. This translates into CASSSGDRKTDTQYF.